This passage covers 15 T cell receptor beta chains from one sample sequenced in a study of shared clonotypes between healthy human individuals (dated by TCRdb to the early 2020s). Libraries were built with the immunoSEQ multiplex PCR assay. As stored in TCRdb, this immuneACCESS dataset retains in-frame rearrangements with V and J assigned. A fraction of the clones does not appear; measured against another copy, unresolved V genes explain less than half of the discrepancy, and the remainder lacks a known reason. The table for this sample lists roughly 1.5 million clones; 95% to 99% of them were counted only once. The ten largest clones represent 0.4% to 0.55% of the sample. Sequenced material: naive CD4+ T cells sorted from blood. In the paper's terms, the cell subset or site label means: CD45RA+ positively selected. The source is a young man in good health.

The J gene is TRBJ2-2, the V gene TRBV7-6; a weak D match, TRBD2 (6 bases). This CDR3 is 15 amino acids long. CDR1 and CDR2 (germline): SGHVS, FNYEAQ. The V gene lost 4 bases and the J gene lost 4 bases, with 13 bases spanning the gap. Here the CDR3 DNA reads TGTGCCAGCAGCTCCCCAGCGGGTCCCACCGGGGAGCTGTTTTTT. Protein: CASSSPAGPTGELFF.

This chain links TRBV4-2 with TRBJ1-2; D ambiguous. This CDR3 has 14 residues. Germline CDR1 LGHNA, CDR2 YNFKEQ. V was clipped by 0 bases and J by 2 bases, with 7 bases between them. CDR3 nucleotide sequence: TGTGCCAGCAGCCAAGATGGAGGGAACTATGGCTACACCTTC. This sequence encodes CASSQDGGNYGYTF.

Only one count was recorded for this clone. This chain connects TRBV2 to TRBJ2-3; 8 nucleotides match TRBD1. In germline, CDR1 is SNHLY, CDR2 FYNNEI. The J segment lost 1 base and the V segment lost 7 bases, leaving 4 bases of the junction unmatched. This CDR3 has 14 amino acids. The CDR3 loop reads CASTLDRGTDTQYF. The CDR3 nucleotides read TGTGCCAGCACCTTGGACAGGGGCACAGATACGCAGTATTTT.

This sequence joins TRBV6-1 and TRBJ2-7; TRBD2 matches at 10 bases. The CDR3 consists of 15 residues. Per the germline V gene, CDR1 is MNHNS and CDR2 is SASEGT. V shed 1 base, J shed 5 bases, and the junction held 5 bases outside the gene matches. This CDR3 reads CASSEVAGGRNEQYF. The DNA for the CDR3 is TGTGCCAGCAGTGAAGTAGCGGGAGGTCGGAACGAGCAGTACTTC.

As to this clone: Because the CDR3's place on the DNA is in doubt, the DNA is left out and the CDR3 is given as listed by TCRdb. The chain combines TRBV27 with TRBJ2-1; the table names TRBD1, a call not compared with the DNA. The germline V gene has CDR1 MNHEY and CDR2 SMNVEV (reference sequence). The CDR3 length equals 15 residues, ends included. CDR3 residues: CASRTNAVAGGNPFF.

This sequence joins TRBV9 and TRBJ1-1; D gene ambiguous. Deletions cut 0 bases from V and 1 base from J, with 7 bases between. The CDR3 has 14 residues. Germline V CDR1 and CDR2: SGDLS, YYNGEE. The CDR3 spells CASSVDEGNTEAFF. The CDR3, as DNA: TGTGCCAGCAGCGTAGACGAGGGGAACACTGAAGCTTTCTTT.

V and J are TRBV30 and TRBJ2-3, with D uncertain. Trimming pared 1 base from V and 6 bases from J, leaving 5 bases between. The germline V gene has CDR1 GTSNPN and CDR2 SVGIG (reference sequence). The CDR3 sequence is 11 residues long. CDR3 amino acids: CAWSAVDTQYF. CDR3 in DNA: TGTGCCTGGAGTGCGGTGGATACGCAGTATTTT.

The chain recombines TRBV7-2 with TRBJ1-3; the match to TRBD1 covers 7 bases. The CDR3 totals 16 residues. Per the germline V gene, CDR1 is SGHTA and CDR2 is FQGNSA. V shed 3 bases, J shed 1 base, and the junction held 6 bases outside the gene matches. The CDR3 protein is CASSLTGSGSGNTIYF. The CDR3 bases are TGTGCCAGCAGCTTGACAGGGTCAGGTTCTGGAAACACCATATATTTT.

The rearrangement joins TRBV30 to TRBJ2-7, with TRBD1 identical over 8 bases. This CDR3 is built from 15 residues. The V and J ends lost 4 bases and 2 bases, in that order; junction bases with no gene match: 10. The germline gives CDR1 GTSNPN, CDR2 SVGIG (reference sequence). CDR3 in DNA: TGTGCCTGGACCCCAGGGGACAGGAGGACCTACGAGCAGTACTTC. Protein product: CAWTPGDRRTYEQYF.

The chain employs TRBV14 and TRBJ2-1; D gene ambiguous. The V end was cut by 4 bases, the J end by 2 bases, with 9 bases between. There are 14 residues in the CDR3. Germline values: CDR1 SGHDN, CDR2 FVKESK. The CDR3 protein is CASSLERPYNEQFF. DNA for the CDR3: TGTGCCAGCAGCCTGGAACGTCCCTACAATGAGCAGTTCTTC.

On this clone: Other DNA sequences in this specimen translate into the identical CDR3. The V and J genes are TRBV5-1 and TRBJ2-1; no reliable D call. Deletions cut 2 bases from V and 3 bases from J, with 9 bases between. Germline V CDR1 and CDR2: SGHRS, YFSETQ. This CDR3 contains 14 residues. This chain's CDR3 is CASSFGNSYNEQFF. CDR3 bases: TGCGCCAGCAGCTTTGGTAACAGCTACAATGAGCAGTTCTTC.

V gene TRBV28 combines with J gene TRBJ2-1, with 9 bases matching TRBD2. Trimming took 6 bases from V and 2 from J; bases not matched to a gene: 8. Per the germline V gene, CDR1 is MDHEN and CDR2 is SYDVKM. The CDR3 is 16 amino acids. The CDR3 DNA follows: TGTGCCAGCAGCTCTCCCGGCGGGAGGGCCTACAATGAGCAGTTCTTC. Its translation is CASSSPGGRAYNEQFF.

V is TRBV27 and J is TRBJ1-1; weak D call: TRBD1 (6 bases). CDR1 and CDR2 from the germline V gene are MNHEY and SMNVEV (reference sequence). V lost 4 bases and J 11 bases, leaving 14 bases between the germline ends. The CDR3 runs to 12 residues. The CDR3 protein is CASSSRGELAFF. In nucleotides, the CDR3 is TGTGCCAGCAGTTCCAGGGGAGAGTTGGCTTTCTTT.

The chain couples TRBV29-1 to TRBJ1-1; D may be TRBD1 (5 bases). V dropped 8 bases and J dropped 4 bases, with 23 bases sitting between them. Germline CDR1 SQVTM, CDR2 ANQGSEA. The CDR3 spans 15 residues. The CDR3 region is CSSEQLVQASTEAFF. In nucleotides, the CDR3 is TGCAGCTCCGAACAACTGGTACAGGCAAGCACTGAAGCTTTCTTT. The full variable domain, in which reference TRBV29-1 and TRBJ1-1 provide the parts outside the CDR3, is SAVISQKPSRDICQRGTSLTIQCQVDSQVTMMFWYRQQPGQSLTLIATANQGSEATYESGFVIDKFPISRPNLTFSTLTVSNMSPEDSSIYLCSSEQLVQASTEAFFGQGTRLTVV.

This rearrangement joins TRBV30 to TRBJ2-7; 7 bases line up with TRBD2. With 5 bases clipped from V and 2 bases from J, the junction kept 9 bases outside the gene matches. Germline-derived CDR1 and CDR2 are GTSNPN and SVGIG (reference sequence). The CDR3 has 14 residues. CDR3 DNA sequence: TGTGCCTGGTCCGGTAGCGGGCGAACCTACGAGCAGTACTTC. This codes for CAWSGSGRTYEQYF.